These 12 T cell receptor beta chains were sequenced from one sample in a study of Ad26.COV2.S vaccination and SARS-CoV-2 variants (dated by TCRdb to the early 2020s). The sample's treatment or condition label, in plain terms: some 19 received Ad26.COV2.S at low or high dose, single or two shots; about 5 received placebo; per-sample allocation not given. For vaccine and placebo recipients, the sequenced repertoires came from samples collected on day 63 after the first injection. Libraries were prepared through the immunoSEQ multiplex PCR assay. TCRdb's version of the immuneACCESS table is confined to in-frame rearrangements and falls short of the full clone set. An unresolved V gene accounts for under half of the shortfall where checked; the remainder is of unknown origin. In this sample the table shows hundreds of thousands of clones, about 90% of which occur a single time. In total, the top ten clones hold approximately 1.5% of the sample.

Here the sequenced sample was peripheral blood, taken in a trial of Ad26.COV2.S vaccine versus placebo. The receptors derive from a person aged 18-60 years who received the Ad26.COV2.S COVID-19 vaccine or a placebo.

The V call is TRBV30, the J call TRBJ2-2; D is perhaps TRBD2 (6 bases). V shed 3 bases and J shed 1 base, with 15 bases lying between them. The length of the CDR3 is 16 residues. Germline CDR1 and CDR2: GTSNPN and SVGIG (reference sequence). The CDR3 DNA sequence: TGTGCCTGGAGCCACGGGGCCGGGGGGAACACCGGGGAGCTGTTTTTT. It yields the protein CAWSHGAGGNTGELFF.

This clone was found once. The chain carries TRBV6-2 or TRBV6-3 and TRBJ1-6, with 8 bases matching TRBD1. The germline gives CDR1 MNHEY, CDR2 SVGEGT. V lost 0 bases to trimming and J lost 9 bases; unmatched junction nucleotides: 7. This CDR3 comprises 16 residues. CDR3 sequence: CASSYSTRGLGSPLHF. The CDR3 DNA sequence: TGTGCCAGCAGTTACTCGACCAGGGGGCTAGGTTCACCCCTCCACTTT.

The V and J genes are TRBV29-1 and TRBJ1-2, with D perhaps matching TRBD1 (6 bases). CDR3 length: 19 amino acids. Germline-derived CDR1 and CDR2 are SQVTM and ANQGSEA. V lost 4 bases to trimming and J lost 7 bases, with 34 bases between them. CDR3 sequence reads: CSVAAPVQGISPPDGGYTF. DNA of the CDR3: TGCAGCGTTGCAGCCCCCGTCCAGGGGATCTCTCCTCCAGACGGTGGCTACACCTTC.

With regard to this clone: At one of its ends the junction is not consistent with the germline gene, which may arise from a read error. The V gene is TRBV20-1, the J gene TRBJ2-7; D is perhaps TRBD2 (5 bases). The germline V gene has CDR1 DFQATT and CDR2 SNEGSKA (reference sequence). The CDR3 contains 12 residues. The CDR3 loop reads CSASGSVDEHAF. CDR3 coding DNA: TGCAGTGCTAGTGGTAGCGTCGACGAGCACGCCTTC.

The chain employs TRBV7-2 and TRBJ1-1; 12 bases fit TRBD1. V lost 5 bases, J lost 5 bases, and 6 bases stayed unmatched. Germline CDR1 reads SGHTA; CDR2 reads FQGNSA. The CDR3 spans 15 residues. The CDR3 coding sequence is TGTGCCAGCAGCACGCGGGGACAGGGGGCAACTGAAGCTTTCTTT. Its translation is CASSTRGQGATEAFF. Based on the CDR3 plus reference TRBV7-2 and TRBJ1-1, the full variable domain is GAGVSQSPSNKVTEKGKDVELRCDPISGHTALYWYRQSLGQGLEFLIYFQGNSAPDKSGLPSDRFSAERTGGSVSTLTIQRTQQEDSAVYLCASSTRGQGATEAFFGQGTRLTVV.

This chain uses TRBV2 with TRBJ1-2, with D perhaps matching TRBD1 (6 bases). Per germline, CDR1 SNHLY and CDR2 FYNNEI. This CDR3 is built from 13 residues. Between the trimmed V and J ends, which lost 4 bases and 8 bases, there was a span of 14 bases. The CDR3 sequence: CASSVDRTEGYTF. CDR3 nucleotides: TGTGCCAGCAGTGTAGACAGGACGGAAGGCTACACCTTC. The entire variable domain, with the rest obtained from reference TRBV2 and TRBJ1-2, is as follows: EPEVTQTPSHQVTQMGQEVILRCVPISNHLYFYWYRQILGQKVEFLVSFYNNEISEKSEIFDDQFSVERPDGSNFTLKIRSTKLEDSAMYFCASSVDRTEGYTFGSGTRLTVV.

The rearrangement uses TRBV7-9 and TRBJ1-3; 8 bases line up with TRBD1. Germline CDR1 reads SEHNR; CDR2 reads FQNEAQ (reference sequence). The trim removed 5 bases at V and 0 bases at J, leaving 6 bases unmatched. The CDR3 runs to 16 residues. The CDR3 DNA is TGTGCCAGCAGCCCTCGACAGGGGAGCTCTGGAAACACCATATATTTT. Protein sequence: CASSPRQGSSGNTIYF.

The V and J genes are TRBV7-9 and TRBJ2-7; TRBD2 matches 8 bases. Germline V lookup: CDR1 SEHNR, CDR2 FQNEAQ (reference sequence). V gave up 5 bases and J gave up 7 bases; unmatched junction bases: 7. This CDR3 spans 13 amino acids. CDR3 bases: TGTGCCAGCAGCCCAGCGGGGGCAGGGGAGCAGTACTTC. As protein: CASSPAGAGEQYF.

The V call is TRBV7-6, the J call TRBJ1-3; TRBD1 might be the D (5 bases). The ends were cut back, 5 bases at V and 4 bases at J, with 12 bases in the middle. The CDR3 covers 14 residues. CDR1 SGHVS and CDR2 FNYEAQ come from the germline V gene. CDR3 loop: CASSTGLRGNTIYF. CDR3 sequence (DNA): TGTGCCAGCAGCACAGGCCTCCGGGGAAACACCATATATTTT.

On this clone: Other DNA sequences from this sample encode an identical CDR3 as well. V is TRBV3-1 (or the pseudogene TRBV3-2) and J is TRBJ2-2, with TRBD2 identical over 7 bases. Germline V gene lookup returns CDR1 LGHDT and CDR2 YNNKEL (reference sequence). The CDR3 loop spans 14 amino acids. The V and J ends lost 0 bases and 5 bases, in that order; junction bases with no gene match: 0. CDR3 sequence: CASSQELATGELFF. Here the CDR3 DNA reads TGTGCCAGCAGCCAAGAACTAGCGACCGGGGAGCTGTTTTTT.

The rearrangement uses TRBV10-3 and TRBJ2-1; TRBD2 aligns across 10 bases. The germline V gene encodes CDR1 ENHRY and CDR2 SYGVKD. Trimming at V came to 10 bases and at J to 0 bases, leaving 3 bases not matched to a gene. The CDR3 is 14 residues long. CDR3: CATQREGSYNEQFF. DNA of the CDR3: TGTGCCACCCAGCGGGAGGGCTCCTACAATGAGCAGTTCTTC.

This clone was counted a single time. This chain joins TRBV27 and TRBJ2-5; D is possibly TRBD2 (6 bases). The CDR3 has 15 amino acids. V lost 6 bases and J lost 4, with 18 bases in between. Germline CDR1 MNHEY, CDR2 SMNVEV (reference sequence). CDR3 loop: CASSYLGTGRETQYF. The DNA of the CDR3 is TGTGCCAGCAGCTACCTCGGGACTGGGCGAGAGACCCAGTACTTC.